The clone carrying this T cell receptor beta chain ranks as large. Antigen: not known. The CDR3 is 14 amino acids. Trimming cost V 6 bases and J 3 bases, with 15 bases left between them. Germline-derived CDR1 and CDR2 are MNHEY and SMNVEV (reference sequence). The data originate from a study of circulating CD8 cells and anti-PD-1 response in melanoma. Across the study: Complete or partial response defined responders; stable or progressive disease, non-responders.

Findings and caveats of the study: Published repertoire comparisons used only baseline and M1 samples from a small cohort with few responders. DNEG was most diverse; TIGIT repertoires were least diverse. Clonotype sharing was highest between DPOS and TIGIT subsets.

Using approximately 15 ng of total RNA, TCR libraries were made with the QIAseq Immune Repertoire TCR panel. TCRdb re-called the reads with MiXCR, one entry per CDR3 protein. The table records around 520 distinct CDR3 sequences, about 6.4% of them present only once. From live CD3+CD8+TCRalphabeta+ cells, four PD-1 and/or TIGIT subsets were sorted. The chain is built from TRBV27 and TRBJ2-7; D tentatively reads TRBD1 or TRBD2 (5 bases each). Specimen: CD8+ T cells from PBMCs, collected at baseline or after one month of anti-PD-1 therapy (not recorded which). The source is a human donor with melanoma. The CDR3 protein is CASSYGTAFYEQYF. The CDR3 DNA reads as TGTGCCAGCAGCTACGGGACCGCCTTCTACGAGCAGTACTTC.